This section outlines one TCR beta chain sequence together with its context. The entry originates in a study of blood T cell repertoires in COVID-19. Overall study: Samples of COVID-19 (acute and convalescent) were obtained from the United States, Italy and Spain.

Original analysis: Amplifying reference gene primers gave estimates of nucleated cell counts. Using immunoSEQ multiplex PCR, the repertoire was profiled, and TCRdb retains in-frame clones only, with some absent. V, J and clone size derive from that table, while D and trimming were established from the DNA sequence. The data hold about 34,000 clones, with roughly three quarters observed a single time. In germline, CDR1 is GTSNPN, CDR2 SVGIG (reference sequence). V lost 4 bases, J lost 7 bases, and 9 bases stayed unmatched. The CDR3 runs 13 residues. The TCR comes from a human donor in a cohort sampled during active COVID-19. The V and J genes are TRBV30 and TRBJ2-5, with 7 bases lining up with TRBD2. The specimen was peripheral blood. CDR3 coding DNA: TGTGCCTGGATGCCGCGGGGGTTTGGGACCCAGTACTTC. It specifies CAWMPRGFGTQYF.